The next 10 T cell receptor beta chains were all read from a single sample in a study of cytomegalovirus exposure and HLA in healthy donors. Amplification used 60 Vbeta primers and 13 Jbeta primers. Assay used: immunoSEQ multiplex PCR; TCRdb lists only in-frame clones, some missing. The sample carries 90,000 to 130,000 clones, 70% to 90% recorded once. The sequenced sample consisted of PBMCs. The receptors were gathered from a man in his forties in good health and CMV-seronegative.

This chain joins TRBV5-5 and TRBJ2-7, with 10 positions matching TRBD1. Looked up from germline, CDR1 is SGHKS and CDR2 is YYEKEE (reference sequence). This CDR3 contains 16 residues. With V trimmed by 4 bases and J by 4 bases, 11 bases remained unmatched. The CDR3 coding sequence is TGTGCCAGCAGCCTGGTTCCGGGACAGGGGACTTACGAGCAGTACTTC. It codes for CASSLVPGQGTYEQYF.

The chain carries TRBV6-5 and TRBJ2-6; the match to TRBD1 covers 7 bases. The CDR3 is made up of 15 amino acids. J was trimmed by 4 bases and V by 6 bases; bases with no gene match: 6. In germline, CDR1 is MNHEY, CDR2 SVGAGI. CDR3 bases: TGTGCCAGCAGGGGGACAGCCTCCGGGGCCAACGTCCTGACTTTC. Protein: CASRGTASGANVLTF.

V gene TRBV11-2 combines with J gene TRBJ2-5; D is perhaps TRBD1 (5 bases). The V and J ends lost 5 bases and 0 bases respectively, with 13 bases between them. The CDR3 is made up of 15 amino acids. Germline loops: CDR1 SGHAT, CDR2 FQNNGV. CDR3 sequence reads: CASSNPTEYQETQYF. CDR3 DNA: TGTGCCAGCAGCAACCCGACAGAGTACCAAGAGACCCAGTACTTC.

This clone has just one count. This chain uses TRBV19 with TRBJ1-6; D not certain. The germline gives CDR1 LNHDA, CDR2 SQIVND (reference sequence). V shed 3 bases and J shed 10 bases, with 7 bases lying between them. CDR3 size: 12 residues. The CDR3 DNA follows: TGTGCCAGTAGTATGACGGGGTCACCCCTCCACTTT. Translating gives CASSMTGSPLHF. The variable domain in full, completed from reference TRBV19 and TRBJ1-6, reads DGGITQSPKYLFRKEGQNVTLSCEQNLNHDAMYWYRQDPGQGLRLIYYSQIVNDFQKGDIAEGYSVSREKKESFPLTVTSAQKNPTAFYLCASSMTGSPLHFGNGTRLTVT.

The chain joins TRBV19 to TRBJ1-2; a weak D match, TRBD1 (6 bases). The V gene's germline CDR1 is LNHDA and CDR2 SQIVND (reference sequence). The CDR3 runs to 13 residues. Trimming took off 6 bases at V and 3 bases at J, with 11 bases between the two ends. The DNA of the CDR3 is TGTGCCAGTAGCCGCAGGGGAGACTATGGCTACACCTTC. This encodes CASSRRGDYGYTF.

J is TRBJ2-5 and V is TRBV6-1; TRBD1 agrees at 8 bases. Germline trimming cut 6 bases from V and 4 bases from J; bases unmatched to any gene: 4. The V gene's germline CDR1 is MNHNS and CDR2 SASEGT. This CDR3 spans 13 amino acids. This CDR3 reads CASSLRGRETQYF. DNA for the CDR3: TGTGCCAGCAGCCTCAGGGGGCGAGAGACCCAGTACTTC.

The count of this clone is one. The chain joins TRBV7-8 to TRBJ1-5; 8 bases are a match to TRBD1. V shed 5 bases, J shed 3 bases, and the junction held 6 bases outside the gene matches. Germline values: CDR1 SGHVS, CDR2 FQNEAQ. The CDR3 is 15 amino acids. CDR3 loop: CASSLMTGVNQPQHF. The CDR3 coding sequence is TGTGCCAGCAGCCTTATGACAGGGGTCAATCAGCCCCAGCATTTT.

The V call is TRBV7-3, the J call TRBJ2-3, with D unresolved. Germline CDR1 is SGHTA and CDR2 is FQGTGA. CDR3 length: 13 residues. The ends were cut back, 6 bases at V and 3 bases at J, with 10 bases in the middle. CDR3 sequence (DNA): TGTGCCAGCAGTCAGACTGATACAGATACGCAGTATTTT. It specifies CASSQTDTDTQYF.

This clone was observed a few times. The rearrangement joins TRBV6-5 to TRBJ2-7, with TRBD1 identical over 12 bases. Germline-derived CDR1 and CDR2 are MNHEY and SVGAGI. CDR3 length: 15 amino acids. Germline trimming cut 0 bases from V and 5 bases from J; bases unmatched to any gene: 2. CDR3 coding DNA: TGTGCCAGCAGTTACTCCGGGACAGGGGGCCACGAGCAGTACTTC. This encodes CASSYSGTGGHEQYF.

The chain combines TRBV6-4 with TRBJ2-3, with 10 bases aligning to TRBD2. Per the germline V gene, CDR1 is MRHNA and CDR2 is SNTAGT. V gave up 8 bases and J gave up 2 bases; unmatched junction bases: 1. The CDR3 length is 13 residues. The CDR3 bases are TGTGCCAGCGGGACTAGCGCCACAGATACGCAGTATTTT. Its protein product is CASGTSATDTQYF.